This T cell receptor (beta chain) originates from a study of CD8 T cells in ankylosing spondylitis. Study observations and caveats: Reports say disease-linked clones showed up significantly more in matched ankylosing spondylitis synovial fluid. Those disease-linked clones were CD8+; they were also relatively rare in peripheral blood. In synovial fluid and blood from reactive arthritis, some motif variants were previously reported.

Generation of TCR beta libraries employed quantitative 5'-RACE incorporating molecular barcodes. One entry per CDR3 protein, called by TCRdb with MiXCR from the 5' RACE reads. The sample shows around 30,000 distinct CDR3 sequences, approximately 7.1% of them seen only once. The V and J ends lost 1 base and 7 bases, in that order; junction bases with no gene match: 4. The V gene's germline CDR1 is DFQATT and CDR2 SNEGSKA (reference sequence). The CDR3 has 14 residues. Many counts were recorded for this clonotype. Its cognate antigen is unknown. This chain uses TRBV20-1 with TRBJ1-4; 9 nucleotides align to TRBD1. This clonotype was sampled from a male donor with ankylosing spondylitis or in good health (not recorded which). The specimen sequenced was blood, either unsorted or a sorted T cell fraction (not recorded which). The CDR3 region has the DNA TGCAGTGCTAGAGCCACAGGGGGCGGTGAAAAACTGTTTTTT. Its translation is CSARATGGGEKLFF.